This T cell receptor beta chain was sequenced during a study of T cell responses to AZD1222 COVID-19 vaccine. Whole-study results and caveats: Close to half of all spike-specific TCRs reportedly target regions of the variants that are unmutated. Regions 160-218 and 743-854 held dominance among vaccine-associated CD4 TCRs, which spanned spike. Rises in breadth and depth of Spike-specific TCRs came after two AZD1222 doses.

Worth noting for this clone: As yet, its antigen is unknown.

Sequencing was performed with immunoSEQ multiplex PCR; in TCRdb, only in-frame clones are kept and a portion is missing. The data show approximately 130,000 clones, around 89% seen once. The CDR3 has 15 residues. Trimming took off 0 bases at V and 6 bases at J, with 12 bases between the two ends. The V gene's germline CDR1 is SGHNT and CDR2 YYREEE (reference sequence). This sequence joins TRBV5-4 and TRBJ2-2, with D hard to call. The receptor's source is an adult in good health. The sequences come from peripheral blood, collected on day 0 of MenACWY control vaccination. CDR3 loop: CASSLVGVTAGELFF. The CDR3 DNA reads TGTGCCAGCAGCTTGGTTGGGGTAACGGCCGGGGAGCTGTTTTTT.